These 27 T cell receptor beta chains were sequenced from one sample in a study of T cells in Graves' hyperthyroidism and ophthalmopathy. The investigators amplified TCR beta CDR3 regions from RNA transcripts. The TCR CDR3 was amplified in a first-round RT-PCR using the HTBI primer set. TCRdb reprocessed the multiplex PCR reads with MiXCR, giving one entry per CDR3 protein. Of about 680,000 distinct CDR3 sequences listed, about 35% are singletons. Source material: blood. The source of these receptors is a woman aged 35 to 49 with Graves' hyperthyroidism.

The V gene is TRBV4-1, the J gene TRBJ2-7; D is undetermined. Trimming cost V 1 base and J 3 bases, with 10 bases left between them. CDR3 length equals 14 residues. The V gene's germline CDR1 is MGHRA and CDR2 YSYEKL. This CDR3 reads CASSQVTRGYEQYF. CDR3 nucleotide sequence: TGCGCCAGCAGCCAAGTAACCCGTGGCTACGAGCAGTACTTC.

This chain connects TRBV6-1 to TRBJ1-1; weak D call: TRBD1 (5 bases). This CDR3 is 13 amino acids long. The germline gives CDR1 MNHNS, CDR2 SASEGT. The ends were cut back, 6 bases at V and 5 bases at J, with 13 bases in the middle. The CDR3: CASRVGGGTEAFF. The CDR3 nucleotides are TGTGCCAGCAGGGTGGGCGGGGGAACTGAAGCTTTCTTT.

The rearrangement links TRBV25-1 to TRBJ1-6, with a tentative D call TRBD1 (5 bases). The CDR3 sequence is 15 residues long. Germline lookup yields CDR1 MGHDK and CDR2 SYGVNS. The V gene lost 4 bases and the J gene lost 11 bases, with 18 bases spanning the gap. The CDR3 DNA reads as TGTGCCAGCAGTGCCATCACTGATTTGGGGGCACCCCTCCACTTT. Translated: CASSAITDLGAPLHF. Filled out from reference TRBV25-1 and TRBJ1-6, the complete variable domain reads EADIYQTPRYLVIGTGKKITLECSQTMGHDKMYWYQQDPGMELHLIHYSYGVNSTEKGDLSSESTVSRIRTEHFPLTLESARPSHTSQYLCASSAITDLGAPLHFGNGTRLTVT.

This clonotype was picked up many times. The V gene is TRBV19, the J gene TRBJ1-3; D may be TRBD1 (6 bases). The CDR3 has 14 amino acids. Germline V gives CDR1 LNHDA, CDR2 SQIVND (reference sequence). Trimming stripped 4 bases from V and 7 bases from J, with 14 bases between. The CDR3: CASSTRDIGNTIYF. DNA for the CDR3: TGTGCCAGTAGTACCAGGGACATAGGGAACACCATATATTTT.

In its sample, this clonotype was seen a few times. The chain combines TRBV7-9 with TRBJ1-2; 7 bases agree with TRBD1. CDR1 and CDR2 from the germline V gene are SEHNR and FQNEAQ (reference sequence). The CDR3 loop spans 13 amino acids. Trimming removed 6 bases from V and 8 bases from J; junction bases left unmatched: 9. The CDR3 DNA follows: TGTGCCAGCAGTGAGGGGGCGCGGGCCGGCTACACCTTC. It codes for CASSEGARAGYTF. Combining the CDR3 with reference TRBV7-9 and TRBJ1-2 gives the whole variable domain DTGVSQNPRHKITKRGQNVTFRCDPISEHNRLYWYRQTLGQGPEFLTYFQNEAQLEKSRLLSDRFSAERPKGSFSTLEIQRTEQGDSAMYLCASSEGARAGYTFGSGTRLTVV.

This chain connects TRBV20-1 to TRBJ2-2; 13 nucleotides agree with TRBD2. V dropped 2 bases and J dropped 0; count of bases not matched to a gene: 6. Germline CDR1 DFQATT, CDR2 SNEGSKA (reference sequence). The CDR3 has 18 residues. In DNA, the CDR3 is TGCAGTGCTAGACCACTAGCGGGGGGGCGCTCGAACACCGGGGAGCTGTTTTTT. This sequence encodes CSARPLAGGRSNTGELFF.

The V gene is TRBV2, the J gene TRBJ1-5; the D gene is possibly TRBD1 (5 bases). Germline V gene data show CDR1 as SNHLY and CDR2 as FYNNEI. The V end was cut by 2 bases, the J end by 3 bases, with 11 bases between. The CDR3 is 15 residues long. The CDR3 loop is CASSEQGTPNQPQHF. The CDR3 bases are TGTGCCAGCAGTGAACAGGGAACCCCCAATCAGCCCCAGCATTTT. The full variable domain, its missing parts supplied by reference TRBV2 and TRBJ1-5, is EPEVTQTPSHQVTQMGQEVILRCVPISNHLYFYWYRQILGQKVEFLVSFYNNEISEKSEIFDDQFSVERPDGSNFTLKIRSTKLEDSAMYFCASSEQGTPNQPQHFGDGTRLSIL.

This clonotype was found many times. V gene TRBV2 combines with J gene TRBJ1-1; D not resolved. V was shortened by 3 bases and J by 7 bases, with 15 bases between the two germline ends. From germline, CDR1 is SNHLY and CDR2 FYNNEI. CDR3 length: 14 amino acids. In nucleotides, the CDR3 is TGTGCCAGCAGTGATTCAGTACAGCCACTTGAAGCTTTCTTT. Its translation is CASSDSVQPLEAFF.

This clonotype showed up many times. The V gene is TRBV19, the J gene TRBJ1-2; a possible D gene is TRBD1 (6 bases). The CDR3 is made up of 13 amino acids. In germline, CDR1 is LNHDA, CDR2 SQIVND (reference sequence). Deletions cut 5 bases from V and 8 bases from J, with 15 bases between. CDR3 in amino acids: CASSGRTAKGYTF. CDR3 nucleotides: TGTGCCAGTAGTGGACGGACAGCTAAAGGCTACACCTTC. Full variable domain (missing parts from reference TRBV19 and TRBJ1-2): DGGITQSPKYLFRKEGQNVTLSCEQNLNHDAMYWYRQDPGQGLRLIYYSQIVNDFQKGDIAEGYSVSREKKESFPLTVTSAQKNPTAFYLCASSGRTAKGYTFGSGTRLTVV.

V usage is TRBV20-1 and J usage is TRBJ2-2; the D is unclear. Germline V gene lookup returns CDR1 DFQATT and CDR2 SNEGSKA (reference sequence). Trimming left V 4 bases short and J 6 bases short, with 18 bases between. CDR3 length: 15 amino acids. CDR3: CSAKPLGSISGELFF. The DNA for the CDR3 is TGCAGTGCTAAACCCCTCGGCAGCATTTCCGGGGAGCTGTTTTTT.

The V and J genes are TRBV29-1 and TRBJ1-1; perhaps TRBD1 as D (5 bases). V shed 3 bases and J shed 7 bases, with 12 bases lying between them. The germline gives CDR1 SQVTM, CDR2 ANQGSEA. CDR3 size: 12 residues. The chain's CDR3 is CSVDDGGNEAFF. Here the CDR3 DNA reads TGCAGCGTTGACGACGGGGGAAATGAAGCTTTCTTT.

This sequence joins TRBV15 and TRBJ2-2, with a tentative D call TRBD2 (5 bases). Trimming took off 3 bases at V and 9 bases at J, with 8 bases between the two ends. Germline values: CDR1 LNHNV, CDR2 YYDKDF (reference sequence). The CDR3 length is 12 residues. The CDR3 nucleotides are TGTGCCACCAGCAGCGGAGGCCGGGAGCTGTTTTTT. It translates to CATSSGGRELFF.

This chain joins TRBV6-6 and TRBJ2-5; 8 nucleotides align to TRBD2. Germline assignment: CDR1 MNHNY and CDR2 SVGAGI (reference sequence). The CDR3 runs to 16 residues. V was pared by 0 bases and J by 4 bases, with 7 bases of the junction left unmatched. The CDR3: CASSYSRVSGIETQYF. In DNA form, the CDR3 reads TGTGCCAGCAGTTACTCTCGGGTTAGCGGGATAGAGACCCAGTACTTC.

In its sample, this clonotype was seen many times. The chain combines TRBV7-9 with TRBJ2-7; D is uncertain. CDR1 is SEHNR and CDR2 is FQNEAQ in the germline V gene (reference sequence). Trimming shortened V by 2 bases and J by 6 bases, and 5 bases separated the two germline ends. This CDR3 is 11 amino acids long. CDR3 nucleotides: TGTGCCAGCAGCTTATCGATCGAGCAGTACTTC. Its protein is CASSLSIEQYF.

The chain joins TRBV5-1 to TRBJ2-6; possibly TRBD1 or TRBD2 for D (6 bases each). Trimming shortened V by 3 bases and J by 4 bases, and 17 bases separated the two germline ends. The CDR3 covers 17 residues. Germline V gene lookup returns CDR1 SGHRS and CDR2 YFSETQ. This chain's CDR3 is CASSSPPGAPGANVLTF. The CDR3 DNA is TGCGCCAGCAGCTCTCCCCCGGGGGCGCCGGGGGCCAACGTCCTGACTTTC.

CDR3 DNA sequence: TGTGCCAGCAGTGAAGCCGTAGCGGGGCCCGGGGAGCTGTTTTTT. This translates into CASSEAVAGPGELFF. The chain combines TRBV11-1 with TRBJ2-2; 8 bases are shared with TRBD2. The V gene end was trimmed by 6 bases and the J gene end by 6 bases; junction bases not matched to a gene: 9. The CDR3 length is 15 residues. Per the germline V gene, CDR1 is SGHAT and CDR2 is FQDESV (reference sequence).

CDR3 residues: CASSQVDVGTYEQYF. In nucleotides, the CDR3 is TGTGCCAGCAGCCAAGTCGATGTCGGAACCTACGAGCAGTACTTC. The chain joins TRBV7-2 to TRBJ2-7; no definite D call. V was cut by 5 bases and J by 2 bases, with 16 bases left in between. Germline V CDR1 and CDR2: SGHTA, FQGNSA. This CDR3 has 15 residues.

The sample holds a few counts of this clonotype. The genes are TRBV6-5 and TRBJ2-7; D gene uncertain. V lost 2 bases and J lost 2, with 16 bases in between. The CDR3 covers 16 residues. Germline CDR1 reads MNHEY; CDR2 reads SVGAGI. CDR3 nucleotide sequence: TGTGCCAGCAGTTACGGCACACCAAAAAACGCCTACGAGCAGTACTTC. Protein: CASSYGTPKNAYEQYF.

This clonotype was counted a few times. A much bigger clone sits one base away, suggesting this may be a read error. The CDR3 does not close with the conserved phenylalanine or tryptophan, likely indicating a read error. The limits of the CDR3 on the DNA are not certain, so only TCRdb's listed CDR3 is given. The chain employs TRBV7-9 and TRBJ1-1. Germline V lookup: CDR1 SEHNR, CDR2 FQNEAQ (reference sequence). Including both end residues, the CDR3 is 11 amino acids long. The CDR3 region is CASSFTPYLAG.

This clonotype occurred a few times. V gene TRBV29-1 combines with J gene TRBJ1-5; 7 bases agree with TRBD1. Per germline, CDR1 SQVTM and CDR2 ANQGSEA. Trimming cost V 4 bases and J 3 bases; bases outside gene matches: 6. The length of the CDR3 is 14 residues. CDR3 in DNA: TGCAGCGTTGCTTCGGGACAGACCAATCAGCCCCAGCATTTT. As protein: CSVASGQTNQPQHF.

Ten or more counts support this clonotype. This chain uses TRBV7-9 with TRBJ1-4; no reliable D call. Germline V gene data show CDR1 as SEHNR and CDR2 as FQNEAQ (reference sequence). V gave up 1 base and J gave up 8 bases, with 8 bases separating them. This CDR3 has 13 residues. CDR3: CASSLVGNEKLFF. CDR3 nucleotide sequence: TGTGCCAGCAGCTTAGTGGGTAACGAAAAACTGTTTTTT.

This clonotype was seen repeatedly, ten times or more. This may be a read error, as it is one base from a much larger clone. This chain connects TRBV24-1 to TRBJ1-2; 8 bases match TRBD1. Per the germline V gene, CDR1 is KGHDR and CDR2 is SFDVKD. The CDR3 spans 13 residues. With V trimmed by 4 bases and J by 3 bases, 0 bases remained unmatched. The CDR3, as DNA: TGTGCCACCAGTGAGACAGGGGACTATGGCTACACCTTC. Translating gives CATSETGDYGYTF.

This clonotype was counted once. The chain has TRBV15 and TRBJ1-1; D remains unclear. CDR1 and CDR2 (germline): LNHNV, YYDKDF (reference sequence). CDR3 length: 15 residues. V was clipped by 0 bases and J by 1 base, with 9 bases between them. The CDR3 sequence is CATSRDRGPNTEAFF. The CDR3 bases are TGTGCCACCAGCAGAGATAGAGGACCGAACACTGAAGCTTTCTTT.

This chain links TRBV6-5 with TRBJ1-5; weak D call: TRBD1 (6 bases). Trimming took off 5 bases at V and 7 bases at J, with 15 bases between the two ends. Per germline, CDR1 MNHEY and CDR2 SVGAGI. The CDR3 is 14 amino acids. The CDR3 reads CASSKTGLVQPQHF. The CDR3 DNA follows: TGTGCCAGCAGTAAAACAGGGCTGGTACAGCCCCAGCATTTT.

This clonotype was picked up many times. V gene TRBV12-3 or TRBV12-4 combines with J gene TRBJ1-6; D ambiguous. V shed 5 bases and J shed 5 bases, with 7 bases lying between them. The CDR3 is 13 amino acids. The CDR3 loop is CASSRDHNSPLHF. DNA of the CDR3: TGTGCCAGCAGTCGCGACCATAATTCACCCCTCCACTTT.

V usage is TRBV2 and J usage is TRBJ2-1; TRBD2 aligns across 10 bases. Germline values: CDR1 SNHLY, CDR2 FYNNEI. This CDR3 is 15 amino acids long. Trimming at V came to 6 bases and at J to 3 bases, leaving 5 bases not matched to a gene. The CDR3 reads CASSPSGGGYNEQFF. Here the CDR3 DNA reads TGTGCCAGCAGCCCTAGCGGGGGAGGCTACAATGAGCAGTTCTTC.

J is TRBJ1-1 and V is TRBV29-1; 7 bases are a match to TRBD1. The trim removed 6 bases at V and 3 bases at J, leaving 10 bases unmatched. The CDR3 has 14 residues. Germline V gene lookup returns CDR1 SQVTM and CDR2 ANQGSEA. The CDR3 region is CSVRLAGGYTEAFF. As DNA, the CDR3 is TGCAGCGTCCGCTTGGCAGGGGGATACACTGAAGCTTTCTTT. Together with reference TRBV29-1 and TRBJ1-1, the CDR3 gives the full variable domain: SAVISQKPSRDICQRGTSLTIQCQVDSQVTMMFWYRQQPGQSLTLIATANQGSEATYESGFVIDKFPISRPNLTFSTLTVSNMSPEDSSIYLCSVRLAGGYTEAFFGQGTRLTVV.